Below, 8 T cell receptor beta chains from the same sample are listed, as sequenced in a study of blood T cell repertoires in COVID-19. Assay: immunoSEQ multiplex PCR; the TCRdb copy retains only in-frame clones and omits some. Of about 190,000 clones in the sample, around four fifths were seen once. Sequencing input: peripheral blood. These receptors came from a man aged 30 to 39 with active or convalescent COVID-19.

The chain combines TRBV7-9 with TRBJ2-7; 10 bases map to TRBD2. V lost 0 bases, J lost 0 bases, and 11 bases stayed unmatched. CDR1 and CDR2 from the germline V gene are SEHNR and FQNEAQ (reference sequence). This CDR3 is built from 19 residues. The CDR3, as DNA: TGTGCCAGCAGCTTAGCGCGAGGTCTAGCGGGAGCCCCCTCCTACGAGCAGTACTTC. It encodes CASSLARGLAGAPSYEQYF.

The CDR3: CASSEILGNTIYF. The CDR3 DNA sequence: TGTGCCAGCAGTGAAATTCTTGGAAACACCATATATTTT. The chain recombines TRBV6-1 with TRBJ1-3, with unresolved D. Germline assignment: CDR1 MNHNS and CDR2 SASEGT. The CDR3 runs to 13 residues. The V gene lost 2 bases and the J gene lost 3 bases, with 5 bases spanning the gap.

This CDR3 is CASRNPGRGGGETQYF. The CDR3 nucleotides read TGCGCCAGCAGAAATCCCGGAAGGGGGGGCGGTGAGACCCAGTACTTC. The chain links TRBV4-1 to TRBJ2-5; the D gene is possibly TRBD2 (7 bases). This CDR3 is 16 amino acids long. The V end lost 6 bases, the J end lost 5 bases, and 22 bases lay between the germline ends. Looked up from germline, CDR1 is MGHRA and CDR2 is YSYEKL.

This sequence joins TRBV3-1 (or the pseudogene TRBV3-2) and TRBJ2-3; 10 bases are shared with TRBD2. The J segment lost 2 bases and the V segment lost 4 bases, leaving 3 bases of the junction unmatched. This CDR3 region has 15 residues. Germline V lookup: CDR1 LGHDT, CDR2 YNNKEL (reference sequence). The CDR3 DNA follows: TGTGCCAGCAGCCCCGGACTAGCGGTCACAGATACGCAGTATTTT. Translation gives CASSPGLAVTDTQYF.

V and J are TRBV27 and TRBJ2-7; TRBD2 agrees at 11 bases. The V gene's germline CDR1 is MNHEY and CDR2 SMNVEV (reference sequence). The V gene end was trimmed by 7 bases and the J gene end by 3 bases; junction bases not matched to a gene: 5. This CDR3 region has 14 residues. The CDR3 here is CASTLLAGDYEQYF. DNA of the CDR3: TGTGCCAGCACCCTACTAGCGGGAGACTACGAGCAGTACTTC.

CDR3 protein: CASSSWTEIAKNIQYF. CDR3 nucleotides: TGTGCCAGCTCATCTTGGACAGAGATAGCCAAAAACATTCAGTACTTC. This chain uses TRBV18 with TRBJ2-4, with D possibly TRBD1 on 6 matching bases. There are 16 residues in the CDR3. Germline CDR1 is KGHSH and CDR2 is LQKENI. The V and J ends lost 5 bases and 0 bases respectively, with 14 bases between them.

This chain links TRBV19 with TRBJ1-4; the D is unclear. Germline CDR1 is LNHDA and CDR2 is SQIVND (reference sequence). V was trimmed by 3 bases and J by 8 bases, leaving 16 bases between them. The CDR3 is 15 amino acids. The CDR3 spells CASSIRASPGEKLFF. The CDR3 nucleotides read TGTGCCAGTAGTATTAGGGCGTCTCCGGGAGAAAAACTGTTTTTT.

CDR3 nucleotide sequence: TGTGCCAGCAGGGGGGGACAGGGGGCTGGAAACACCATATATTTT. Translated: CASRGGQGAGNTIYF. The genes are TRBV6-5 and TRBJ1-3, with 11 bases aligning to TRBD1. J lost 2 bases, V lost 6 bases, and 3 bases had no gene match. CDR1 is MNHEY, CDR2 SVGAGI, per germline. This CDR3 has 15 residues.